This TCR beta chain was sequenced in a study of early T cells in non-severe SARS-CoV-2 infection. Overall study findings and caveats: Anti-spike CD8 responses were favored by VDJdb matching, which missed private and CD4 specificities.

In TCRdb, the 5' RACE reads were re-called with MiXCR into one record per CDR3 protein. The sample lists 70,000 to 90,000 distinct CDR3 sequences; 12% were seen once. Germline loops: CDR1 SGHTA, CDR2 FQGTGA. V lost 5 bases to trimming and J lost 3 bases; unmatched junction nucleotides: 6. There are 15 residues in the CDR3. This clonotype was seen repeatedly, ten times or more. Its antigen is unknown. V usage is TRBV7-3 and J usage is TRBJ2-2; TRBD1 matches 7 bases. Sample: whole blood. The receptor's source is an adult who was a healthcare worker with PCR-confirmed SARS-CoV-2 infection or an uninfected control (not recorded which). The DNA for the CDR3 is TGTGCCAGCAGCCTACAAGACAGGGACACCGGGGAGCTGTTTTTT. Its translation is CASSLQDRDTGELFF. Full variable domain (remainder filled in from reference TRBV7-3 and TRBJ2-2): GAGVSQTPSNKVTEKGKYVELRCDPISGHTALYWYRQSLGQGPEFLIYFQGTGAADDSGLPNDRFFAVRPEGSVSTLKIQRTERGDSAVYLCASSLQDRDTGELFFGEGSRLTVL.